This T cell receptor beta chain was retrieved from a study of T-cell memory formation after mild COVID-19. The wider study: For the most part, TCR clusters were specific to one donor.

From the 5' RACE reads, TCRdb called clonotypes with MiXCR, one entry per CDR3 protein. The sample contains hundreds of thousands of distinct CDR3 sequences, around 17% of which appear only once. This clonotype was seen only a few times. Its matching antigen is unknown. Whole-study results and caveats: Day 15 to 85 contractors were CD4/CD8 balanced; later expanders leaned CD4+.

This CDR3 has 14 residues. Trimming stripped 1 base from V and 3 bases from J, with 11 bases between. Germline CDR1 is SGHRS and CDR2 is YFSETQ. The chain employs TRBV5-1 and TRBJ2-7, with D uncertain. This receptor was identified in an adult woman who had mild COVID-19 (a few samples of this study predate the infection). Cell type and time point are not known. Specimen: PBMCs or a T cell subset sorted from them (not recorded which). The CDR3 region has the DNA TGCGCCAGCAGCTTGCTGGGTACCATCTACGAGCAGTACTTC. This encodes CASSLLGTIYEQYF.